A single sample gave rise to the 14 T cell receptor beta chains below, sequenced in a study of OX40 agonist ivuxolimab in advanced cancers. Measured with immunoSEQ multiplex PCR; TCRdb has only the in-frame clones, and not every one. This sample has about 16,000 clones, with more than 70% found just once. The sample consisted of CD4+ or CD8+ T cells sorted from blood, taken in a trial of the OX40 agonist ivuxolimab. The source of these receptors is an adult with an advanced solid tumor such as melanoma, head and neck, liver or kidney cancer.

The chain recombines TRBV5-1 with TRBJ1-2; D unclear. The germline V gene has CDR1 SGHRS and CDR2 YFSETQ. V was pared by 4 bases and J by 7 bases, with 14 bases between. The CDR3 has 13 residues. The CDR3 DNA reads as TGCGCCAGCAGCGTTAAATCGGGAGGTGGCTACACCTTC. Amino acids: CASSVKSGGGYTF. Together with reference TRBV5-1 and TRBJ1-2, the CDR3 gives the full variable domain: KAGVTQTPRYLIKTRGQQVTLSCSPISGHRSVSWYQQTPGQGLQFLFEYFSETQRNKGNFPGRFSGRQFSNSRSEMNVSTLELGDSALYLCASSVKSGGGYTFGSGTRLTVV.

CDR3 bases: TGCGCCAGCAGCCCGGCGAAATCAGGGGTGGGTGTGTACGAGCAGTACTTC. Translation: CASSPAKSGVGVYEQYF. The chain has TRBV5-1 and TRBJ2-7; weak D call: TRBD1 (6 bases). CDR1 is SGHRS, CDR2 YFSETQ, per germline. Trimming took 4 bases from V and 4 from J, leaving 24 bases between them. This CDR3 spans 17 amino acids.

This chain joins TRBV7-9 and TRBJ1-1; tentative D call: TRBD1 (5 bases). This CDR3 contains 13 residues. CDR1 is SEHNR, CDR2 FQNEAQ, per germline (reference sequence). Trimming left V 3 bases short and J 11 bases short, with 16 bases between. CDR3 DNA: TGTGCCAGCAGCTTTAGGAGGGGACCTGGGGCTTTCTTT. Protein product: CASSFRRGPGAFF.

The V gene is TRBV27, the J gene TRBJ2-7; 8 nucleotides align to TRBD1. In germline, CDR1 is MNHEY, CDR2 SMNVEV (reference sequence). J lost 0 bases, V lost 7 bases, and 11 bases had no gene match. This CDR3 has 16 amino acids. Here the CDR3 reads CASKRTGSSVSYEQYF. CDR3 nucleotides: TGTGCCAGCAAGAGGACAGGGAGTTCGGTCTCCTACGAGCAGTACTTC.

The rearrangement uses TRBV14 and TRBJ2-7; no clear D. The germline V gene has CDR1 SGHDN and CDR2 FVKESK. The germline V and J ends were trimmed by 5 bases and 0 bases, with 11 bases remaining between them. CDR3 length equals 14 residues. The CDR3 DNA reads TGTGCCAGCAGCTACGACGGTCTCTCCTACGAGCAGTACTTC. Its protein is CASSYDGLSYEQYF.

Here the CDR3 reads CASSPGVASGRHGEQFF. Written as DNA, the CDR3 is TGTGCCAGCAGCCCCGGCGTGGCTAGCGGGAGGCACGGTGAGCAGTTCTTC. The chain carries TRBV11-3 and TRBJ2-1; 11 bases align to TRBD2. This CDR3 contains 17 residues. V gave up 5 bases and J gave up 9 bases; unmatched junction bases: 15. Germline V gene sequence: CDR1 SGHNT, CDR2 YENEEA.

The V call is TRBV15, the J call TRBJ2-5; 7 nucleotides match TRBD1. The CDR3 runs 15 residues. Germline CDR1 LNHNV, CDR2 YYDKDF (reference sequence). J was trimmed by 1 base and V by 1 base; bases with no gene match: 3. The CDR3 loop is CATSRGRDSQETQYF. The CDR3 nucleotides read TGTGCCACCAGCAGAGGCCGGGACAGCCAAGAGACCCAGTACTTC.

This clone occurred once. V and J are TRBV7-8 and TRBJ2-2; 10 bases map to TRBD2. Germline loops: CDR1 SGHVS, CDR2 FQNEAQ. This CDR3 is built from 19 residues. V was clipped by 5 bases and J by 4 bases; unmatched bases: 16. Written as DNA, the CDR3 is TGTGCCAGCAGCCGCGGTGATCTAGCGGGAGTAGGTGGCACCGGGGAGCTGTTTTTT. This sequence encodes CASSRGDLAGVGGTGELFF.

This chain uses TRBV11-2 with TRBJ2-1, with D unclear. V dropped 6 bases and J dropped 0 bases, with 9 bases sitting between them. CDR1 and CDR2 from the germline V gene are SGHAT and FQNNGV. This CDR3 comprises 14 residues. CDR3 sequence reads: CASRPQSSYNEQFF. CDR3 nucleotides: TGTGCCAGCAGGCCGCAGAGCTCCTACAATGAGCAGTTCTTC.

This clone was detected only once. The chain carries TRBV4-2 and TRBJ2-1; tentative D call: TRBD2 (5 bases). The V gene lost 4 bases and the J gene lost 16 bases, with 23 bases spanning the gap. Germline V CDR1 and CDR2: LGHNA, YNFKEQ. This CDR3 has 14 amino acids. CDR3 region: CASSPDFEGAAEFF. CDR3 sequence (DNA): TGTGCCAGCAGCCCGGACTTCGAGGGCGCGGCTGAATTCTTC.

This clone has only one observation. The gene calls are TRBV6-1 and TRBJ1-6; 11 nucleotides line up with TRBD1. The CDR3 has 14 residues. CDR1 MNHNS and CDR2 SASEGT come from the germline V gene. V shed 6 bases and J 10 bases; nucleotides not matched to a gene: 5. The CDR3 sequence is CASRAGTGGSPLHF. For the CDR3, the DNA is TGTGCCAGCAGGGCCGGGACAGGGGGATCACCCCTCCACTTT.

The rearrangement joins TRBV5-1 to TRBJ2-1; TRBD2 matches at 14 bases. This CDR3 contains 14 residues. V shed 3 bases and J 9 bases; nucleotides not matched to a gene: 2. CDR1 and CDR2 (germline): SGHRS, YFSETQ. This chain's CDR3 is CASSYGTSGGEQFF. The CDR3 DNA sequence: TGCGCCAGCAGCTACGGGACTAGCGGGGGTGAGCAGTTCTTC.

The CDR3 region has the DNA TGCGCCAGCAGCCAAGTGAGCCAGAGTCACACTGAAGCTTTCTTT. It encodes CASSQVSQSHTEAFF. J is TRBJ1-1 and V is TRBV4-1; D not certain. Germline V gene data show CDR1 as MGHRA and CDR2 as YSYEKL. V was pared by 1 base and J by 3 bases, with 12 bases between. The CDR3 runs 15 residues.

The chain links TRBV5-1 to TRBJ2-7; 9 nucleotides match TRBD1. Trimming took 4 bases from V and 1 from J; bases not matched to a gene: 6. In germline, CDR1 is SGHRS, CDR2 YFSETQ. The CDR3 has 15 residues. The CDR3 sequence: CASSRGTGLSYEQYF. Written as DNA, the CDR3 is TGCGCCAGCAGCCGAGGGACAGGGCTATCCTACGAGCAGTACTTC.